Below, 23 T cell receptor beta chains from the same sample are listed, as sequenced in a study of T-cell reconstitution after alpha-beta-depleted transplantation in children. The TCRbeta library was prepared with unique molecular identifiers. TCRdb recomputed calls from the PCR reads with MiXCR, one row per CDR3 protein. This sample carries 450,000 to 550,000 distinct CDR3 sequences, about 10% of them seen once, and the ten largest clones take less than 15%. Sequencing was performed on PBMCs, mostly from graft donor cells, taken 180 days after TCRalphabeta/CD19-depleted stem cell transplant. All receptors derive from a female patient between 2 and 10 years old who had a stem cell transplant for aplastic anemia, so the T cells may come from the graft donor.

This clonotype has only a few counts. The CDR3 coding sequence is TGTGCCAGCAGTTTTCAGCGGTTGGGAGAGACCCAGTACTTC. Its translation is CASSFQRLGETQYF. The chain uses TRBV28 and TRBJ2-5; D might be TRBD2 (5 bases). This CDR3 is 14 amino acids long. The germline CDR1 and CDR2 sequences are MDHEN and SYDVKM. Trimming took off 3 bases at V and 4 bases at J, with 12 bases between the two ends.

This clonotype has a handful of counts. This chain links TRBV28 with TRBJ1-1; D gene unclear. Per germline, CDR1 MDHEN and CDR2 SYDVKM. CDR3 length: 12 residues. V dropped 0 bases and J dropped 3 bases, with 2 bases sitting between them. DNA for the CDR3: TGTGCCAGCAGTTTATGGTACACTGAAGCTTTCTTT. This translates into CASSLWYTEAFF.

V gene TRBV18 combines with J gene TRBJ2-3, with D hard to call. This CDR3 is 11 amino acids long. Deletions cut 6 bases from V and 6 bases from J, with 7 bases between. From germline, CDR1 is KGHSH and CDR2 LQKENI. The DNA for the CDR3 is TGTGCCAGCTCCCAGGAGGATACGCAGTATTTT. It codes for CASSQEDTQYF.

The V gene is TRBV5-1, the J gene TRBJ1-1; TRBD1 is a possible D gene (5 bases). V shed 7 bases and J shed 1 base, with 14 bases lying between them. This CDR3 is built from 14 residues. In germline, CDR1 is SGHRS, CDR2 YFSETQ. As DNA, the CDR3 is TGCGCCAGCTCGACCGGGACTGCGAACACTGAAGCTTTCTTT. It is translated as CASSTGTANTEAFF.

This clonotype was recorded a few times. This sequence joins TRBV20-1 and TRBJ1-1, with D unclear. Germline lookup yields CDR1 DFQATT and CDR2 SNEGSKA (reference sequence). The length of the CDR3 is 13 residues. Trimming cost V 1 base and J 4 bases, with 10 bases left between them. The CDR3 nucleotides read TGCAGTGCTAGAGGAGAGAGTGGCACTGAAGCTTTCTTT. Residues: CSARGESGTEAFF.

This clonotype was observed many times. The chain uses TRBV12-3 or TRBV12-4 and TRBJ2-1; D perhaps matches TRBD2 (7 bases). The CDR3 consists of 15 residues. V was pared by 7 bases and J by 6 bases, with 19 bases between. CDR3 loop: CASKGGGSSGNEQFF. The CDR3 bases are TGTGCCAGCAAGGGGGGAGGGTCGAGTGGCAATGAGCAGTTCTTC.

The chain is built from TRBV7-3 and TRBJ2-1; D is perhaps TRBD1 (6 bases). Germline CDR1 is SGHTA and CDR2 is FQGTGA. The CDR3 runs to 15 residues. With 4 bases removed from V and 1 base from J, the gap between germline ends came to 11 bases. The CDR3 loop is CASSSQQGSYNEQFF. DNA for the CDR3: TGTGCCAGCAGCTCGCAACAGGGTTCCTACAATGAGCAGTTCTTC. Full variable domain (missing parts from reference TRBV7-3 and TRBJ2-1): GAGVSQTPSNKVTEKGKYVELRCDPISGHTALYWYRQSLGQGPEFLIYFQGTGAADDSGLPNDRFFAVRPEGSVSTLKIQRTERGDSAVYLCASSSQQGSYNEQFFGPGTRLTVL.

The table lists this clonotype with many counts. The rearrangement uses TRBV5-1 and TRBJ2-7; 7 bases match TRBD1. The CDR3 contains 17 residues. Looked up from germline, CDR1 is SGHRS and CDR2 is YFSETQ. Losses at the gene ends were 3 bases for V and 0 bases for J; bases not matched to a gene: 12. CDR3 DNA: TGCGCCAGCAGCTCAATCTTGCGAAGGGGGCTCTCCTACGAGCAGTACGTC. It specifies CASSSILRRGLSYEQYV.

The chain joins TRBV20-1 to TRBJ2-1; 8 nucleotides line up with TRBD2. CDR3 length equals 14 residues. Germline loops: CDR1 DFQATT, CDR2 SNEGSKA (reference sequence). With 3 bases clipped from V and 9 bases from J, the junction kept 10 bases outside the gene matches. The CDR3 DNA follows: TGCAGTGCTAGGACGCCGGGAGGGCCTGGTGAGCAGTTCTTC. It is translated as CSARTPGGPGEQFF.

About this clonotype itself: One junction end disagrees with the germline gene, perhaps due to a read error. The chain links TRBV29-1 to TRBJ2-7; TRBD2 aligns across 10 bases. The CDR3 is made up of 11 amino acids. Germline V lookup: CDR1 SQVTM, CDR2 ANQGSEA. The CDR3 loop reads CSVDASGSLNF. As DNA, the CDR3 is TGCAGCGTTGATGCTAGCGGGAGTCTGAACTTC.

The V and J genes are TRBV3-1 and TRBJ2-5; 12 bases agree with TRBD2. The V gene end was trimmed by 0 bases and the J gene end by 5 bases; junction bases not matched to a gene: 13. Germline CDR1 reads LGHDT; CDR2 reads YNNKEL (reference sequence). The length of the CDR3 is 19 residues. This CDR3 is CASSQDRGLAGTGEETQYF. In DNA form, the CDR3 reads TGTGCCAGCAGCCAAGATCGAGGACTAGCGGGAACGGGGGAGGAGACCCAGTACTTC.

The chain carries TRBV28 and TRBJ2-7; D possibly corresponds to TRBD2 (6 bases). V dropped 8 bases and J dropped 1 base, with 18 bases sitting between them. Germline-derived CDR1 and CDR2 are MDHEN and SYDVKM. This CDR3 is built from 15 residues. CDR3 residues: CASGGDGFLSYEQYF. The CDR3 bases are TGTGCCAGCGGAGGGGATGGGTTTTTGTCCTACGAGCAGTACTTC.

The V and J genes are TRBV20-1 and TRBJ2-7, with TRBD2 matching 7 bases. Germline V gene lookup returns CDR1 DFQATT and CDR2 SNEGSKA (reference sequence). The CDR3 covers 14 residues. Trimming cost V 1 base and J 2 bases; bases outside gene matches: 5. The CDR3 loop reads CSARAAGLTYEQYF. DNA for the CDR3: TGCAGTGCTAGAGCAGCGGGGCTAACCTACGAGCAGTACTTC.

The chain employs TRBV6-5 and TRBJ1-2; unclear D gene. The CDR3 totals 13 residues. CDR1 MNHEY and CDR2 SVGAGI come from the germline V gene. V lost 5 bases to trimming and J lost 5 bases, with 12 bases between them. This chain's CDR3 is CASSRLEYYGYTF. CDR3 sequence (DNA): TGTGCCAGCAGTAGACTCGAATATTATGGCTACACCTTC.

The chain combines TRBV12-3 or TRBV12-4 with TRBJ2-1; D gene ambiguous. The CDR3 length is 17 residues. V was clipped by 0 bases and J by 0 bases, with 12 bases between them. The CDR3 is CASSLARWAGSYNEQFF. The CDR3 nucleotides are TGTGCCAGCAGTTTAGCGCGCTGGGCAGGCTCCTACAATGAGCAGTTCTTC.

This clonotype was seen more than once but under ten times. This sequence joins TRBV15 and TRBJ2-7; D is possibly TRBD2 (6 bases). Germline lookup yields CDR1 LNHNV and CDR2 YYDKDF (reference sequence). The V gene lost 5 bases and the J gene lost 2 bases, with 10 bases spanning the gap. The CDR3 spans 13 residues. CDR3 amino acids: CATSPGLTYEQYF. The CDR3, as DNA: TGTGCCACCAGCCCGGGACTGACCTACGAGCAGTACTTC.

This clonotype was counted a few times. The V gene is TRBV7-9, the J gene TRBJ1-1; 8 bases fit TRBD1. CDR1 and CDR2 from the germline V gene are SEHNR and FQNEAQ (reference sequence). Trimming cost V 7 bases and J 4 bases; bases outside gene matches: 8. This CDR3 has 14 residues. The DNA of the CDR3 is TGTGCCAGCACCCTAGGGACAGGTGCCACTGAAGCTTTCTTT. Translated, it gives CASTLGTGATEAFF.

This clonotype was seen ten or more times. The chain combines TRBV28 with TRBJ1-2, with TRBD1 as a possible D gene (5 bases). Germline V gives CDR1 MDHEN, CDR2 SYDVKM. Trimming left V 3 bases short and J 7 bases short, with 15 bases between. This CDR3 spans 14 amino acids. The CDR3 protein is CASSFPRVPFGYTF. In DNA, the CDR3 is TGTGCCAGCAGTTTTCCCAGGGTCCCTTTTGGCTACACCTTC.

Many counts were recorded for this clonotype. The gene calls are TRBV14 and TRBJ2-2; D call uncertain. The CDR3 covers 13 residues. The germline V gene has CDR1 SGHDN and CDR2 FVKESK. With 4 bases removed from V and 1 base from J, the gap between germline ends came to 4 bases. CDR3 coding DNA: TGTGCCAGCAGCCGATGGAACACCGGGGAGCTGTTTTTT. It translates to CASSRWNTGELFF.

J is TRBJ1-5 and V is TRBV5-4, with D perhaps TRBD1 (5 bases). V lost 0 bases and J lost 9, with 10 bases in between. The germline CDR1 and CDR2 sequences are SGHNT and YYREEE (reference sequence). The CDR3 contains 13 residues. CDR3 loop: CASSLGGSRPQHF. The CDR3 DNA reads TGTGCCAGCAGCTTGGGGGGGTCACGGCCCCAGCATTTT. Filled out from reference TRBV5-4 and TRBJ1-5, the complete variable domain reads ETGVTQSPTHLIKTRGQQVTLRCSSQSGHNTVSWYQQALGQGPQFIFQYYREEENGRGNFPPRFSGLQFPNYSSELNVNALELDDSALYLCASSLGGSRPQHFGDGTRLSIL.

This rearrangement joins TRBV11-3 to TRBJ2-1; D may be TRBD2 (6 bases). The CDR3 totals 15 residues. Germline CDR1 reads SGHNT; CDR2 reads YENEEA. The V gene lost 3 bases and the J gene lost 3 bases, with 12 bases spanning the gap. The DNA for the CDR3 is TGTGCCAGCAGCTTTAGGCTCGGGGGCTACAATGAGCAGTTCTTC. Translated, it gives CASSFRLGGYNEQFF.

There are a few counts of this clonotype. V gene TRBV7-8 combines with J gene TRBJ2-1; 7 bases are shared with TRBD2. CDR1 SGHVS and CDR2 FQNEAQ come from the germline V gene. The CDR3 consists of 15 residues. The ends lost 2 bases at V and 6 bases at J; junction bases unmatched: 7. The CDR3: CASSLLAARSNEQFF. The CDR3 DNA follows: TGTGCCAGCAGCTTACTAGCGGCCAGGAGCAATGAGCAGTTCTTC.

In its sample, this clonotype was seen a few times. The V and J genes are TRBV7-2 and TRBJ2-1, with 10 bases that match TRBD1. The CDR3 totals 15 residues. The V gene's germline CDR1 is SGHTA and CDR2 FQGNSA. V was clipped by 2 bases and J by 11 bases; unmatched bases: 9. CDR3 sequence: CASSLHIPGQGQQFF. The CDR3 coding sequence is TGTGCCAGCAGCTTACATATTCCGGGACAGGGGCAGCAGTTCTTC.